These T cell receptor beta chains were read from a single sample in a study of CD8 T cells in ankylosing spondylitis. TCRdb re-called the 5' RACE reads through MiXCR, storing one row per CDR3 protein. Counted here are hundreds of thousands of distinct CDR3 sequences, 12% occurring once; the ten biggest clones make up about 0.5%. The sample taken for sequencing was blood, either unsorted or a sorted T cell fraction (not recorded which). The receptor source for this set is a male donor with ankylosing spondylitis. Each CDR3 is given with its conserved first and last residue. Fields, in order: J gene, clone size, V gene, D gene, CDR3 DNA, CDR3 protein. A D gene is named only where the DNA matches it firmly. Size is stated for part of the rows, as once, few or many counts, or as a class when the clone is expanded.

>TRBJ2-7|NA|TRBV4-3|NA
TGCGCCAGCAGCCAAGATCAGAGGGGCCCCTACGAGCAGTACTTC
CASSQDQRGPYEQYF
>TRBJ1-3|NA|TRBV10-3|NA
TGTGCCATCAGTGATGGACAGCTCTCTGGAAACACCATATATTTT
CAISDGQLSGNTIYF
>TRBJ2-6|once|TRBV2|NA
TGTGCCAGCGAATTGCTAGGCCGGGGCTCTGGGGCCAACGTCCTGACTTTC
CASELLGRGSGANVLTF
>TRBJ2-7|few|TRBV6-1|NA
TGTGCCAGCAGTGAAATCGGCATCCTCAACGGCGACGAGCAGTACTTC
CASSEIGILNGDEQYF
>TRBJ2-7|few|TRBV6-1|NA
TGTGCCAGCAGTGAGGTCGGAGGAATTTACGAGCAGTACTTC
CASSEVGGIYEQYF
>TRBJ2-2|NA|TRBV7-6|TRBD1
TGTGCCAGCAGCAAGGGCACAGGGGACGCGAACACCGGGGAGCTGTTTTTT
CASSKGTGDANTGELFF
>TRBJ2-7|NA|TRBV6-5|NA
TGTGCCAGCAGTTACTCAGAACGGACGAGCTCCTACGAGCAGTACTTC
CASSYSERTSSYEQYF
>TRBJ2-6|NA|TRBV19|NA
TGTGCCAGTAGTAAAGTAGTTGGCCCTTTCTCTGGGGCCAACGTCCTGACTTTC
CASSKVVGPFSGANVLTF
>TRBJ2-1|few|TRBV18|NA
TGTGCCAGCTCACCCGTAAGACTTAACTACAATGAGCAGTTCTTC
CASSPVRLNYNEQFF
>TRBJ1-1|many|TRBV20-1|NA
TGCAGTGCTAAACAAATAGACCCGAACACTGAAGCTTTCTTT
CSAKQIDPNTEAFF
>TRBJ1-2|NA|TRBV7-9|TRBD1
TGTGCCACCGATACACTGGAAGGGGGCGACTATGGCTACACCTTC
CATDTLEGGDYGYTF
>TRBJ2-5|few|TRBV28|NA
TGTGCCAGCAGTTCAGGACCGGGGGAGACCCAGTACTTC
CASSSGPGETQYF
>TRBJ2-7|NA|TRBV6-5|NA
TGTGCCAGCAGTTCCTGGATGCGGAGTAGCTCCTACGAGCAGTACTTC
CASSSWMRSSSYEQYF
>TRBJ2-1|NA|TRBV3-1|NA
TGTGCCAGCAGCCAATACGATGAGCAGTTCTTC
CASSQYDEQFF
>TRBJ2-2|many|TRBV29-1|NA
TGCAGCGTTGGACACCCGAACACCGGGGAGCTGTTTTTT
CSVGHPNTGELFF
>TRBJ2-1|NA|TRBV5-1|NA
TGCGCCAGCAGCTTGACTTACATCCTCGATGAGCAGTTCTTC
CASSLTYILDEQFF
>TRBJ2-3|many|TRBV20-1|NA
TGCAGTGCCCGAGGTTCCGGGAGCACAGATACGCAGTATTTT
CSARGSGSTDTQYF
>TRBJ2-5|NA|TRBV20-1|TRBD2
TGCAGTGTAAGGCGGGGACTAGCGGGAATCCAAGAGACCCAGTACTTC
CSVRRGLAGIQETQYF
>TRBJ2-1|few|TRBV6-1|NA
TGTGCCAGCAGAAAACGGGAGCTCGCTCCTTACAATGAGCAGTTCTTC
CASRKRELAPYNEQFF
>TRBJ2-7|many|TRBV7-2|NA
TGTGCCAGCAGCTTAGCAGTCGGCTACGAGCAGTACTTC
CASSLAVGYEQYF
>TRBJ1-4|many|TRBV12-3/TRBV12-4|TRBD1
TGTGCCAGCAGCCCCAGGGGGGGTGAAAAACTGTTTTTT
CASSPRGGEKLFF
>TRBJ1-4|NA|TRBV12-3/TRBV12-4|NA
TGTGCCAGCAGTGGGCACAGTTCGGAAAAACTGTTTTTT
CASSGHSSEKLFF
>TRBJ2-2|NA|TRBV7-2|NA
TGTGCCAGCCTCCGGGGGAGGCCCTCAGCCGGGGAGCTGATTTTT
CASLRGRPSAGELIF
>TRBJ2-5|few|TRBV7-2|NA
TGTGCCAGCAGCTCGGGACCGAACCAAGAGACCCAGTACTTC
CASSSGPNQETQYF
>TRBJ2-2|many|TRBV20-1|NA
TGCAGTGCTAGAGTCGCGAACACCGGGGAGCTGTTTTTT
CSARVANTGELFF